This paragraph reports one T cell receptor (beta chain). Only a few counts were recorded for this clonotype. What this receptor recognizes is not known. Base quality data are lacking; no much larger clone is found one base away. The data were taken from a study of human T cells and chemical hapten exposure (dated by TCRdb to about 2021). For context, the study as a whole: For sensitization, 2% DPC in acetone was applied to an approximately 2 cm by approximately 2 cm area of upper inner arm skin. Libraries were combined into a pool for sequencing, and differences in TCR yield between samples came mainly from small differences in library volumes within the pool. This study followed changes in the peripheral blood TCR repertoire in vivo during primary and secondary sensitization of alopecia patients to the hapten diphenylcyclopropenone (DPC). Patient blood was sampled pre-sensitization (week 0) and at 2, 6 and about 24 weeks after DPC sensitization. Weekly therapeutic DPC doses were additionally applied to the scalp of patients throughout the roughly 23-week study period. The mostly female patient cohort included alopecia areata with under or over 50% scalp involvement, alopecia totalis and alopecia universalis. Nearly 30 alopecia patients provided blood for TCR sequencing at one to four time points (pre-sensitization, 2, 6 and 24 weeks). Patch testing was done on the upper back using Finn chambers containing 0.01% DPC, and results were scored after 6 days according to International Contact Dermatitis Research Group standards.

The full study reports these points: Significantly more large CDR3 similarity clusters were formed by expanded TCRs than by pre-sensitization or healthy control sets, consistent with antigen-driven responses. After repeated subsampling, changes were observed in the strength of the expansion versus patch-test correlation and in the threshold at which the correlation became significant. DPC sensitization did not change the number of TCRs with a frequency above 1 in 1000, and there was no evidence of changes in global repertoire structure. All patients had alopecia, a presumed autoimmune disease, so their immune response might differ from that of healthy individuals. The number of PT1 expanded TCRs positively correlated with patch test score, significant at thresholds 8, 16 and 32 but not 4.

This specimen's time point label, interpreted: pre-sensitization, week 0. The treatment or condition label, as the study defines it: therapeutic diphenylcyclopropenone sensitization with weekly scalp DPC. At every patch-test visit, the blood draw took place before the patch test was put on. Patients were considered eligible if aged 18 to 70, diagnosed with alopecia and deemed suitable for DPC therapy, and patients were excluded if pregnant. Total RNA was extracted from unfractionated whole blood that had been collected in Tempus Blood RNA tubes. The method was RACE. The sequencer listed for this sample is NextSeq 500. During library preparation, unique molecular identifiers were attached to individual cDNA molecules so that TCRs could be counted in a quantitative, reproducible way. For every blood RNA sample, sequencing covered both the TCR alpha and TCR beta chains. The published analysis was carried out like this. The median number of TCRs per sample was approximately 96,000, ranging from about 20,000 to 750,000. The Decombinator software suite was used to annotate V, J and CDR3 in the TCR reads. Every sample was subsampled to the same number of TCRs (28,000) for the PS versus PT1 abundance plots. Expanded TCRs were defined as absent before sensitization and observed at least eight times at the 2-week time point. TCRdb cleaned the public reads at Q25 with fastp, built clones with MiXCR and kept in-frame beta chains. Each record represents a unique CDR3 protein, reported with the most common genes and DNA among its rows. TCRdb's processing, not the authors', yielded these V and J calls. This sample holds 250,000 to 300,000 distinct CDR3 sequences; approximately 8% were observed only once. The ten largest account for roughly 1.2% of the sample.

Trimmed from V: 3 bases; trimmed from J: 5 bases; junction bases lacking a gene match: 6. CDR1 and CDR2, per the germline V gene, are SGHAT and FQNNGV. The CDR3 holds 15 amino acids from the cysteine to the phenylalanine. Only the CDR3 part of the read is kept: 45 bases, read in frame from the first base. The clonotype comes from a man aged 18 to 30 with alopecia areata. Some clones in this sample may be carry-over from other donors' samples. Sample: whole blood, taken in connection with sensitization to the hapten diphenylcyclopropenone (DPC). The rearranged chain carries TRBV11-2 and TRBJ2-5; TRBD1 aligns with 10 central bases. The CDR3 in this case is CASSLGTGERETQYF. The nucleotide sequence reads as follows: TGTGCCAGCAGCTTGGGGACAGGGGAGAGGGAGACCCAGTACTTC.